A selection of T cell receptor beta chains follows, all from one sample in a study of blood T cell repertoires in COVID-19. TCRdb keeps only in-frame clones here, not all; method: immunoSEQ multiplex PCR. The sample contains approximately 150,000 clones, approximately 89% of which appear only once. Sequencing used peripheral blood. These receptors came from a human donor in a cohort sampled during active COVID-19. The CDR3 runs from the conserved cysteine through the conserved F or W. The D gene is left open where the match is weak. Some rows mark clone size as missing; the rest say once, few, many or name a class of expanded clone.

-	-	TRBV21-1	TRBJ2-2	CASSKHRGRFTGELFF	TGTGCCAGCAGCAAACACAGGGGGCGGTTCACCGGGGAGCTGTTTTTT
-	-	TRBV3-1/TRBV3-2	TRBJ2-1	CASSQDISLYNEQFF	TGTGCCAGCAGCCAAGATATCTCCTTGTACAATGAGCAGTTCTTC
TRBD1	-	TRBV15	TRBJ1-5	CATSRDRDSLRPQHF	TGTGCCACCAGCAGAGATAGGGACAGCCTCCGTCCCCAGCATTTT
TRBD1	-	TRBV5-1	TRBJ1-1	CASTLTGGSTEAFF	TGCGCCAGCACCCTGACAGGGGGAAGCACTGAAGCTTTCTTT
TRBD1	-	TRBV4-1	TRBJ2-7	CASSLGQGPYEQYF	TGCGCCAGCAGCTTGGGACAGGGCCCTTACGAGCAGTACTTC
-	-	TRBV13	TRBJ1-1	CASSFSRTEAFF	TGTGCCAGCAGCTTTAGTCGGACTGAAGCTTTCTTT
-	-	TRBV7-8	TRBJ2-7	CASSLHRVQNYEQYF	TGTGCCAGCAGCTTACATCGTGTACAGAACTACGAGCAGTACTTC
-	-	TRBV7-3	TRBJ2-1	CASSSDYPYNEQFF	TGTGCCAGCAGCTCGGACTACCCCTACAATGAGCAGTTCTTC
TRBD1	few	TRBV6-1	TRBJ1-2	CASSELTGDGYTF	TGTGCCAGCAGTGAGTTGACAGGGGATGGCTACACCTTC
-	once	TRBV6-1	TRBJ2-4	CASSDQTQGNQYF	TGTGCCAGCAGTGATCAGACTCAGGGCAATCAGTACTTC
-	-	TRBV7-9	TRBJ2-3	CASSSPTSSTDTQYF	TGTGCCAGCAGCTCGCCGACTAGTAGCACAGATACGCAGTATTTT
TRBD1	-	TRBV5-1	TRBJ2-7	CASSSGTGWAEQYF	TGCGCCAGCAGCTCTGGGACAGGGTGGGCCGAGCAGTACTTC
TRBD1	-	TRBV19	TRBJ2-1	CASTMGAGQGKNEQFF	TGTGCCAGTACTATGGGGGCGGGACAGGGGAAAAATGAGCAGTTCTTC
-	once	TRBV24-1	TRBJ1-2	CATPAGGYYYGYTF	TGTGCCACACCCGCGGGGGGGTACTACTATGGCTACACCTTC
-	-	TRBV27	TRBJ2-7	CASSLSAGQKGYEQYF	TGTGCCAGCAGTTTATCGGCGGGGCAAAAAGGGTACGAGCAGTACTTC
TRBD1	-	TRBV4-1	TRBJ2-3	CASSQDWRQGRIADTQYF	TGCGCCAGCAGCCAAGATTGGAGACAGGGTAGGATTGCAGATACGCAGTATTTT
TRBD2	-	TRBV5-1	TRBJ2-1	CASSKLSGGYNEQFF	TGCGCCAGCAGCAAGCTCAGCGGGGGGTACAATGAGCAGTTCTTC
-	-	TRBV27	TRBJ1-6	CASSPIQGWRSPLHF	TGTGCCAGCAGTCCAATACAGGGATGGCGTTCACCCCTCCACTTT
TRBD2	-	TRBV7-9	TRBJ2-1	CASTRYSGGAFSMNEQFF	TGTGCCAGCACCCGATATAGCGGGGGGGCCTTTTCAATGAATGAGCAGTTCTTC
TRBD1	-	TRBV29-1	TRBJ1-2	CSVDGDSIRTGYTF	TGCAGCGTTGACGGGGACAGCATTCGCACGGGCTACACCTTC
-	-	TRBV27	TRBJ1-1	CASSLSVEGVNTEAFF	TGTGCCAGCAGTTTATCGGTTGAGGGGGTTAACACTGAAGCTTTCTTT
TRBD1	-	TRBV7-9	TRBJ1-4	CASSRTGINEKLFF	TGTGCCAGCAGCCGGACAGGGATTAATGAAAAACTGTTTTTT
-	-	TRBV5-6	TRBJ1-1	CASSLMGGRPEAFF	TGTGCCAGCAGCTTGATGGGTGGGAGACCTGAAGCTTTCTTT
TRBD2	few	TRBV4-2	TRBJ2-7	CASSRQASGGASYEQYF	TGTGCCAGCAGCCGCCAGGCTAGCGGGGGGGCCTCGTACGAGCAGTACTTC
-	-	TRBV4-3	TRBJ1-1	CASSQDWANTEAFF	TGCGCCAGCAGCCAAGATTGGGCGAACACTGAAGCTTTCTTT
TRBD2	-	TRBV4-2	TRBJ2-5	CASSQDGTRQETQYF	TGTGCCAGCAGCCAAGATGGGACTAGACAAGAGACCCAGTACTTC
-	-	TRBV7-9	TRBJ1-1	CASSFAGENTEAFF	TGTGCCAGCAGCTTCGCAGGGGAGAACACTGAAGCTTTCTTT
-	-	TRBV12-3/TRBV12-4	TRBJ1-1	CASSFIRDTEAFF	TGTGCCAGCAGTTTTATCAGGGACACTGAAGCTTTCTTT
TRBD1	few	TRBV7-9	TRBJ1-2	CASSFAGTANYGYTF	TGTGCCAGCAGCTTCGCCGGGACAGCTAACTATGGCTACACCTTC
TRBD2	-	TRBV4-3	TRBJ2-5	CASSQDLFISGGAETQYF	TGCGCCAGCAGCCAAGATCTTTTCATTAGCGGGGGGGCAGAGACCCAGTACTTC
-	once	TRBV29-1	TRBJ1-3	CSVQITGSGNTIYF	TGCAGCGTTCAAATCACAGGGTCTGGAAACACCATATATTTT
-	few	TRBV3-1/TRBV3-2	TRBJ1-3	CASSQAAGNTIYF	TGTGCCAGCAGCCAAGCTGCTGGAAACACCATATATTTT
-	-	TRBV7-3	TRBJ2-3	CASSLQGPDTQYF	TGTGCCAGCAGCTTACAGGGGCCCGATACGCAGTATTTT
TRBD2	-	TRBV5-1	TRBJ2-3	CASSLVRTSTDTQYF	TGCGCCAGCAGCTTGGTGAGGACTAGTACAGATACGCAGTATTTT
TRBD2	-	TRBV7-9	TRBJ2-5	CASSFASGGAQETQYF	TGTGCCAGCAGCTTCGCTAGCGGGGGGGCCCAAGAGACCCAGTACTTC
TRBD1	-	TRBV7-9	TRBJ1-4	CASSSRDRGLATNEKLFF	TGTGCCAGCAGCTCTCGGGACAGGGGGCTTGCAACTAATGAAAAACTGTTTTTT
-	once	TRBV7-2	TRBJ1-5	CASSLVPDDQPQHF	TGTGCCAGCAGCTTAGTTCCAGATGATCAGCCCCAGCATTTT
-	-	TRBV4-1	TRBJ2-5	CASSQIQGTQYF	TGCGCCAGCAGCCAGATTCAGGGGACCCAGTACTTC
-	-	TRBV9	TRBJ1-3	CASSVAPGQSSGNTIYF	TGTGCCAGCAGCGTAGCCCCCGGACAGAGCTCTGGAAACACCATATATTTT
-	-	TRBV10-1	TRBJ2-5	CASNGTRQETQYF	TGCGCCAGCAACGGGACTCGGCAAGAGACCCAGTACTTC
TRBD2	-	TRBV5-1	TRBJ2-1	CASSLDGGAGNEQFF	TGCGCCAGCAGCTTGGACGGGGGGGCCGGTAATGAGCAGTTCTTC
TRBD2	-	TRBV9	TRBJ2-3	CASSVQRGRDTQYF	TGTGCCAGCAGCGTTCAGCGGGGGCGAGATACGCAGTATTTT
-	-	TRBV20-1	TRBJ2-3	CSARGGVTQYF	TGCAGTGCTAGAGGGGGCGTAACGCAGTATTTT
-	-	TRBV5-1	TRBJ1-1	CASSLAGQGEAFF	TGCGCCAGCAGCTTGGCAGGGCAGGGGGAAGCTTTCTTT